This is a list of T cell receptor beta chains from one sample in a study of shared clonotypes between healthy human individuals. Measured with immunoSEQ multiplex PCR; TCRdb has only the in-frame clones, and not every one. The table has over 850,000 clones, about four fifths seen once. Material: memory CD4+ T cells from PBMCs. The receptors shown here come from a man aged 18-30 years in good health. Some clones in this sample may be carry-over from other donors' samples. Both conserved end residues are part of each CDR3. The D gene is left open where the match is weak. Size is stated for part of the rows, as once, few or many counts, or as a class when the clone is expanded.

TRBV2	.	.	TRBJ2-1	CASILRAPLSEQFF	TGTGCCAGCATTCTACGGGCCCCACTCAGCGAGCAGTTCTTC
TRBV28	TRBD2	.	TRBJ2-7	CASSSAASGPTYEQYF	TGTGCCAGCAGTTCGGCGGCTAGCGGTCCTACCTACGAGCAGTACTTC
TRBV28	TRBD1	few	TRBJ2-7	CASSLAGQGWEQYF	TGTGCCAGCAGTTTAGCGGGACAGGGATGGGAGCAGTACTTC
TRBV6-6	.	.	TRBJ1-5	CASSYSRDIQPQHF	TGTGCCAGCAGTTACTCGAGGGACATTCAGCCCCAGCATTTT
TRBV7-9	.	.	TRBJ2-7	CASSLMSTSAEQYF	TGTGCCAGCAGCTTAATGTCCACCTCGGCCGAGCAGTACTTC
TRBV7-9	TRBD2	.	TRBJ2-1	CASSSVEGQREINEQFF	TGTGCCAGCAGCTCCGTGGAGGGGCAGCGGGAGATCAATGAGCAGTTCTTC
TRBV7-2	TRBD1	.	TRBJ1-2	CASSPPRTGWYGYTF	TGTGCCAGCAGCCCGCCACGGACAGGGTGGTATGGCTACACCTTC
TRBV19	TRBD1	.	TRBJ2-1	CASRGQRFNEQFF	TGTGCCAGTAGGGGACAGAGATTTAATGAGCAGTTCTTC
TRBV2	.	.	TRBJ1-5	CASSSARFSNQPQHF	TGTGCCAGCAGTTCGGCCCGTTTCAGCAATCAGCCCCAGCATTTT
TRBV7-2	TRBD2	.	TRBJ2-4	CASSWTSGSGDIQYF	TGTGCCAGCAGCTGGACTAGCGGGAGTGGTGACATTCAGTACTTC
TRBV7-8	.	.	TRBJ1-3	CASSPGGPGNTIYF	TGTGCCAGCAGCCCCGGGGGGCCCGGAAACACCATATATTTT
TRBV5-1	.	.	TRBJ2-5	CASSLLGQTQETQYF	TGCGCCAGCAGCTTACTCGGACAGACACAAGAGACCCAGTACTTC
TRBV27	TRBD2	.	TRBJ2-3	CASSHKAGVVTDTQYF	TGTGCCAGCAGTCACAAAGCGGGGGTGGTAACAGATACGCAGTATTTT
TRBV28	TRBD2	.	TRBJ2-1	CAARGSYNEQFF	TGTGCCGCGCGGGGGTCCTACAATGAGCAGTTCTTC
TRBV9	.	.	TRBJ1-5	CASSVEAGINQPQHF	TGTGCCAGCAGCGTAGAGGCAGGTATCAATCAGCCCCAGCATTTT
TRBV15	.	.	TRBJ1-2	CATSRDGPRSYTF	TGTGCCACCAGCAGAGATGGTCCTCGTAGCTACACCTTC
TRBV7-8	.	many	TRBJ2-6	CASSWPVSSGANVLTF	TGTGCCAGCAGCTGGCCTGTTTCCTCTGGGGCCAACGTCCTGACTTTC
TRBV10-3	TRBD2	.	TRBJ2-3	CAIRTELAGTDTQYF	TGTGCCATCAGGACGGAACTAGCGGGCACAGATACGCAGTATTTT
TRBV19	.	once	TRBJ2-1	CASSIGSGGRIYNEQFF	TGTGCCAGTAGTATAGGGTCTGGGGGGAGGATCTACAATGAGCAGTTCTTC
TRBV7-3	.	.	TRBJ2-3	CASSPYSGRSTDTQYF	TGTGCCAGCAGCCCATACTCGGGGAGAAGTACAGATACGCAGTATTTT
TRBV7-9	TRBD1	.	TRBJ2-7	CASSLGQGANEQYF	TGTGCCAGCAGCTTGGGACAGGGGGCTAACGAGCAGTACTTC
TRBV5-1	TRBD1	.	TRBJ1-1	CASSLATGAGTEAFF	TGCGCCAGCAGCTTGGCGACAGGGGCTGGAACTGAAGCTTTCTTT
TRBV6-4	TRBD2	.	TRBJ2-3	CASRAGGGTDTQYF	TGTGCCAGCAGAGCGGGAGGAGGCACAGATACGCAGTATTTT
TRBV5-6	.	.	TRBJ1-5	CASSSSRDGSNQPQHF	TGTGCCAGCAGCTCGTCCCGGGACGGTAGCAATCAGCCCCAGCATTTT
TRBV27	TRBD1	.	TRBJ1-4	CASSLSDRVGEKLFF	TGTGCCAGCAGTTTATCAGACAGGGTGGGTGAAAAACTGTTTTTT
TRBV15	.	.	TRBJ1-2	CATSRRGLPYGYTF	TGTGCCACCAGCAGAAGGGGACTGCCCTATGGCTACACCTTC
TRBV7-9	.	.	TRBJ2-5	CASSFQGRQETQYF	TGTGCCAGCAGCTTTCAGGGGAGACAAGAGACCCAGTACTTC
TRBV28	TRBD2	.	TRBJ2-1	CASRLRAGDSVYEQFF	TGTGCCAGCAGGCTAAGAGCGGGAGATTCTGTCTATGAGCAGTTCTTC
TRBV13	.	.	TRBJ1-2	CASSLMTVKYGYTF	TGTGCCAGCAGCCTAATGACAGTGAAGTATGGCTACACCTTC
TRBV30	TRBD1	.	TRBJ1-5	CAWSSGTGRGHQPQHF	TGTGCCTGGAGCTCCGGGACAGGGAGAGGGCATCAGCCCCAGCATTTT
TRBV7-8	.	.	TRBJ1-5	CASSLIGKAVSTQHF	TGTGCCAGCAGCTTAATAGGGAAGGCGGTATCGACCCAGCATTTT
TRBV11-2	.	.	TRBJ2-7	CASSPQTGLSYEQYF	TGTGCCAGCAGCCCCCAAACGGGACTCTCCTACGAGCAGTACTTC
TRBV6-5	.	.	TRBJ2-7	CASSLAWGRAYEQYF	TGTGCCAGCAGTTTGGCTTGGGGCAGGGCCTACGAGCAGTACTTC
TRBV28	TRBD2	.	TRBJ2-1	CASKGLAGYNEQFF	TGTGCCAGCAAAGGACTAGCGGGCTACAATGAGCAGTTCTTC
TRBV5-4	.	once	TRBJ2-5	CASSLNREETQYF	TGTGCCAGCAGCTTGAACAGGGAGGAGACCCAGTACTTC
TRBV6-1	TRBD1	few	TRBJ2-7	CASTGTVSYEQYF	TGTGCCAGCACAGGGACAGTCTCCTACGAGCAGTACTTC
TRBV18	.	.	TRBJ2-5	CASTERVEETQYF	TGTGCCAGCACGGAGAGGGTAGAAGAGACCCAGTACTTC
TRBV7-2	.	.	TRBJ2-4	CASSDSGLVAKNIQYF	TGTGCCAGCAGCGACTCGGGACTTGTAGCCAAAAACATTCAGTACTTC
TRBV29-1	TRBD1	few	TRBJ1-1	CSGGFRDSEAFF	TGCAGCGGGGGCTTCCGGGACAGTGAAGCTTTCTTT
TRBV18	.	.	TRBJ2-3	CASSPTSGVSDTQYF	TGTGCCAGCTCACCTACCTCAGGGGTGTCAGATACGCAGTATTTT
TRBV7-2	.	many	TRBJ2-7	CASSLSVRSIHEQYF	TGTGCCAGCAGCTTAAGCGTCCGCAGTATCCACGAGCAGTACTTC
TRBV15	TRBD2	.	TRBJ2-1	CATSIGLAGTKFF	TGTGCCACCAGCATTGGACTAGCAGGAACCAAGTTCTTC
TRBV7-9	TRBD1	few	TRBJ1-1	CASSLGQGDTEAFF	TGTGCCAGCAGCCTCGGACAGGGAGACACTGAAGCTTTCTTT
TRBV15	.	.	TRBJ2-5	CATSREYRGGSETQYF	TGTGCCACCAGCAGGGAATACAGGGGGGGGTCGGAGACCCAGTACTTC
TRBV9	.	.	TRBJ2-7	CASSPRWERYYEQYF	TGTGCCAGCAGCCCCCGGTGGGAGCGGTACTACGAGCAGTACTTC
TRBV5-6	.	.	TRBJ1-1	CASSLSLGPRARNTEAFF	TGTGCCAGCAGCTTGAGTCTAGGACCGAGAGCAAGGAACACTGAAGCTTTCTTT
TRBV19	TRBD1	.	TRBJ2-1	CASWARDRGYNEQFF	TGTGCCAGTTGGGCTAGGGACAGGGGATACAATGAGCAGTTCTTC
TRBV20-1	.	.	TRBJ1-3	CSANQGSTIYF	TGCAGTGCTAACCAGGGAAGCACCATATATTTT